This T cell receptor (beta chain) was observed in a study of cytomegalovirus exposure and HLA in healthy donors. For the study at large: An analysis done earlier identified 90 million to 120 million unique TCR beta sequences from about 180 million T cells.

Germline lookup yields CDR1 KGHSH and CDR2 LQKENI. Trimming removed 3 bases from V and 10 bases from J; junction bases left unmatched: 11. The CDR3 loop spans 15 amino acids. 13 Jbeta primers and 60 Vbeta primers were used for the PCR. In the authors' methods: In a later analysis, the count reached 80 million or so unique TCR beta chains, with 8.5 million to 14 million shared. Measured with immunoSEQ multiplex PCR; TCRdb has only the in-frame clones, and not every one. V, J and clone size are taken as reported in that table, and D and trimming were inferred from the DNA itself. The sample has fewer than 150,000 clones, 80% seen once.

The clonotype comes from a female donor in good health and CMV-seropositive. The chain couples TRBV18 to TRBJ1-4, with 7 bases identical to TRBD1. Specimen: PBMCs. Written as DNA, the CDR3 is TGTGCCAGCTCACCCAATGTCCCGGGACAGACAAAACTGTTTTTT. It yields the protein CASSPNVPGQTKLFF.